The 8 T cell receptor beta chains presented below share a single source sample, sequenced in a study of T cell responses to AZD1222 COVID-19 vaccine. The table came from immunoSEQ multiplex PCR; TCRdb's copy has only in-frame clones and leaves some out. The sample gives 70,000 to 85,000 clones, 83% of which show up once; about 1.3% is in the top ten. This specimen was peripheral blood, taken 28 days after the second AZD1222 dose. These receptor sequences come from an adult who received the AZD1222 COVID-19 vaccine.

The chain combines TRBV27 with TRBJ1-3, with D unclear. Germline V gene data show CDR1 as MNHEY and CDR2 as SMNVEV (reference sequence). This CDR3 has 13 residues. Trimming shortened V by 5 bases and J by 2 bases, and 7 bases separated the two germline ends. CDR3 sequence: CASSPLTGNTIYF. CDR3 nucleotide sequence: TGTGCCAGCAGTCCCTTGACTGGAAACACCATATATTTT.

The chain links TRBV28 to TRBJ1-4, with D unresolved. This CDR3 comprises 14 residues. Between the trimmed V and J ends, which lost 3 bases and 7 bases, there was a span of 12 bases. Germline V gene sequence: CDR1 MDHEN, CDR2 SYDVKM. CDR3 nucleotides: TGTGCCAGCAGTTTCGGGAGGGTTCGTGAAAAACTGTTTTTT. Encoded protein: CASSFGRVREKLFF.

The rearrangement uses TRBV6-4 and TRBJ2-6; a possible D gene is TRBD1 (5 bases). The CDR3 loop spans 13 amino acids. The germline V gene encodes CDR1 MRHNA and CDR2 SNTAGT. V lost 6 bases and J lost 14, with 17 bases in between. In DNA, the CDR3 is TGTGCCAGCAGCAAGGACATCCAGGGCCTCCTGACTTTC. Translation: CASSKDIQGLLTF.

The V call is TRBV9, the J call TRBJ2-3; D tentatively reads TRBD1 or TRBD2 (5 bases each). V lost 4 bases, J lost 1 base, and 22 bases lay in between. Germline V CDR1 and CDR2: SGDLS, YYNGEE. The CDR3 loop spans 18 amino acids. The CDR3 loop is CASSKGTFPGSGTDTQYF. The CDR3 bases are TGTGCCAGCAGCAAGGGGACCTTCCCTGGGTCTGGCACAGATACGCAGTATTTT.

The rearrangement uses TRBV6-4 and TRBJ1-1; no reliable D call. The V gene lost 2 bases and the J gene lost 1 base, with 5 bases spanning the gap. This CDR3 contains 13 residues. Germline V gene sequence: CDR1 MRHNA, CDR2 SNTAGT. For the CDR3, the DNA is TGTGCCAGCAGTGACCGGTCGAACACTGAAGCTTTCTTT. Protein: CASSDRSNTEAFF.

The chain couples TRBV7-3 to TRBJ2-7, with 14 positions matching TRBD2. Germline CDR1 SGHTA, CDR2 FQGTGA. The CDR3 runs 16 residues. V lost 4 bases to trimming and J lost 7 bases; unmatched junction nucleotides: 9. CDR3 sequence (DNA): TGTGCCAGCAGCTCCATTGCGGGACTAGCGGGAGTTGAGCAGTACTTC. Its translation is CASSSIAGLAGVEQYF. The full variable domain, its missing parts supplied by reference TRBV7-3 and TRBJ2-7, is GAGVSQTPSNKVTEKGKYVELRCDPISGHTALYWYRQSLGQGPEFLIYFQGTGAADDSGLPNDRFFAVRPEGSVSTLKIQRTERGDSAVYLCASSSIAGLAGVEQYFGPGTRLTVT.

The V call is TRBV18, the J call TRBJ1-5; TRBD1 matches at 8 bases. The CDR3 runs to 14 residues. The ends lost 3 bases at V and 5 bases at J; junction bases unmatched: 3. CDR1 is KGHSH and CDR2 is LQKENI in the germline V gene. The CDR3 DNA reads TGTGCCAGCTCACCGGGACAGGTCCATCAGCCCCAGCATTTT. Its translation is CASSPGQVHQPQHF.

V gene TRBV3-1 (or the pseudogene TRBV3-2) combines with J gene TRBJ1-2; tentatively, D is TRBD1 (5 bases). Trimming cost V 0 bases and J 2 bases, with 7 bases left between them. The CDR3 sequence is 14 residues long. Germline CDR1 reads LGHDT; CDR2 reads YNNKEL (reference sequence). For the CDR3, the DNA is TGTGCCAGCAGCCAAGACTGGGGGAACTATGGCTACACCTTC. Translating gives CASSQDWGNYGYTF.